What follows is one TCR beta chain and its context. This clone was recorded a few times. Its antigen has not been determined. Per-base quality was not reported, and no clone a single base away is much larger than it. The data are from a study of cytomegalovirus exposure and HLA in healthy donors (dated by TCRdb to 2016 to 2017). Broadly, across the study: An earlier analysis of 587 of the donors reported 276 Gb of sequence data and around 110 million unique TCR beta sequences obtained from about 170 million T cells. Donor age, sex, ethnicity and CMV serostatus were collected together with the repertoire data. Across some 400 genotyped donors of the cohort, an average of approximately 240,000 unique TCR beta nucleotide sequences per donor were sequenced, and roughly a sixth of those sequences were non-productive. The study was designed to test whether signatures of past pathogen exposure could be identified by cataloging public T cell receptors. The number of typed donors differed by locus: about 620-640 for A, B, C, DRB1 and DQB1; 500 to 550 for DQA1; about 600 for DPA1; and roughly 470 for DPB1. The genetic ancestry cluster associated with self-reported Caucasian donors included 81% of the roughly 410 genotyped donors. Besides the first cohort of 550 to 750 subjects, a separate validation cohort made up of over 95 different subjects was used. HLA typing included class I and class II loci at four-digit resolution. To predict cytomegalovirus infection status, the study brought together high-throughput TCR immunosequencing, statistical association of individual TCRs with disease status, and machine learning. The study profiled the T cell repertoires of under 700 subjects by immunosequencing and related them to cytomegalovirus serostatus. To study patterns of TCR occurrence, a later analysis re-analyzed previously published TCR beta repertoires from hundreds of donors and added high-resolution HLA genotyping. The later analysis used no new phenotypic data to find candidate immune exposures, relying instead on TCR beta sequences and their occurrence across donors. All discovery cohort repertoires had been generated on a single sequencing platform. Five DR-DQ haplotypes were handled as single units for association and clustering, since linkage in the cohort was strong. Approximately 330 gigabases of sequencing data and roughly 80 million unique TCR sequences made up an early release that covered 500 to 700 HLA-typed donors. A later genetic analysis used genome-wide SNP genotypes for about three fifths of the 666 donors, treating that subset as a discovery cohort. In an earlier analysis of a few hundred of the donors, high-throughput TCR beta sequencing was used to judge whether each TCR beta V gene segment behaved as functional or pseudogenic.

Results the study describes overall, beyond this receptor: When HLA alleles, especially DR and DQ, strongly co-occurred, TCR associations were difficult to assign to individual alleles. According to a later genetic analysis, donors in an Asian-associated ancestry cluster had fewer N-insertions in productive TCRs than the approximately 610-donor mean. While some public TCRs were present in many individuals, most TCR sequences turned up only very rarely across donors. For the cohort, immune exposure information was limited to CMV serostatus. Roughly uniform sequencing depth across donors was assumed in presence/absence analyses, although this assumption may not hold. According to a later analysis, TCR association rates differed among HLA loci, with DRB1 alleles showing the most associated TCRs and HLA-C alleles showing the fewest. Correlated functional status among segregating V segments might be attributable to linkage disequilibrium, but an unknown experimental factor could not be ruled out. Some IMGT-functional V segments, including TRBV6-2 and TRBV6-3, could not be told apart with the 87-base-pair reads, so those segments were excluded. Because HLA typing was missing for some donors at each locus, association tests included only the typed subset. Compared with equally common non-associated chains, HLA-associated TCR beta chains in a later analysis were more clonally expanded and had lower generation probabilities. A cluster of highly shared sequence variants was judged likely to be a technical artifact of the sequencing pipeline. The study listed 164 TCR beta chains as associated with cytomegalovirus. According to a later analysis, most CMV-associated TCR beta chains appeared to be HLA-restricted, and the HLA associations seemed to be driven largely by CMV exposure. A further reported finding was that TCR beta sequences accurately predicted the HLA-A and HLA-B alleles for most subjects in the first cohort. A later analysis associated 16,951 TCR beta sequences with specific HLA alleles at a false discovery rate of 0.05. Broadly in line with IMGT annotations, most TCR beta V segments showed up in productive rearrangements about 87% or about 30% of the time in an earlier analysis of 450 to 600 of the donors. According to the authors, the approach could potentially be generalized to other disease states and immunological phenotypes. Three of the identified cytomegalovirus-associated TCR beta chains were confirmed in vitro to be specific for cytomegalovirus antigens. Because counts were too low, roughly 18 rarely observed V segments, including chromosome 9 orphons, were left out of the earlier analysis of about 500 of the donors. This cohort had only TCR beta chains sequenced, and the lack of alpha or paired-chain data limited which features could be detected. A later genetic analysis associated a missense DCLRE1C variant with V-gene and J-gene trimming of TCR beta chains, and an independent cohort replicated the association. A later analysis reported that several top co-occurrence clusters appeared linked to parvovirus B19, influenza, CMV and Epstein-Barr virus. Cytomegalovirus status was reported to be diagnosed by the classifier with high specificity and sensitivity in both the original and validation cohorts.

The library came from the immunoSEQ multiplex PCR assay. For the multiplex PCR, a mixture combining 60 forward primers for TCR Vbeta segments and 13 reverse primers for TCR Jbeta segments was used. Amplification of the CDR3 region of rearranged TCR beta genes was performed with a multiplex PCR assay on genomic DNA. The Illumina HiSeq System was used to sequence the amplified TCR beta libraries as 87-base-pair reads. In the source study's methods: Across the roughly 640 repertoires, a later analysis counted 80 million or so unique TCR beta chains, 9 million to 14 million of which were shared by at least two donors. A nearest-neighbor algorithm error-corrected the raw reads and collapsed the reads into unique sequences, merging closely related sequences to remove PCR and sequencing errors. V, D and J gene segments were assigned by aligning CDR3 sequences to IMGT reference sequences. For a sequence to be retained, a match of at least six nucleotides was required to both a V gene segment and a J gene segment. Rearrangements were called productive when the CDR3 lacked stop codons and stayed in frame with V and J; all others were non-productive. Following IMGT convention, CDR3 was defined as the stretch from the second conserved V-encoded cysteine up to the conserved J-encoded phenylalanine. The earlier analysis of some 580 of the donors excluded any sequence lacking an unambiguous match to a single V gene segment. In an earlier analysis of some 590 of the donors, V segments were called functional above 56.7% productive rearrangements and were called segregating when the between-donor standard deviation exceeded 5%. To diagnose cytomegalovirus status from the catalog of TCR beta chain sequences, a statistical classification framework was built. In a later analysis, V and J genes were assigned by comparing TCR nucleotide sequences against IMGT/GENE-DB human TR gene sequences. A later analysis assigned CDR3 sequences and most-parsimonious VDJ recombination scenarios with the TCRdist pipeline. A later analysis defined each TCR beta chain by its CDR3 amino acid sequence plus V-gene family, and excluded reads lacking a unique V-gene family. In a later analysis, fewer than 650 highly shared, low-generation-probability nucleotide sequences were removed to address suspected cross-contamination and a sequencing artifact. A later analysis calculated a clonal expansion index for each public chain from normalized within-repertoire ranks of inferred template counts. Generation probabilities in a later analysis came from a VDJ recombination model fitted to out-of-frame rearrangements, and those results were checked against IGoR. In a later analysis, hypergeometric tests were used to score TCR-TCR, TCR-HLA and TCR-CMV co-occurrence, with a repertoire-size bias correction applied to TCR pairs. A later analysis estimated false discovery rates by permuting HLA or CMV assignments 20 times. In a later analysis, co-occurring TCRs were grouped using DBSCAN, with TCRdist sequence similarity added in when clustering inside HLA-allele-positive subsets. For co-occurrence clustering, repertoires with fewer than 30,000 or more than 120,000 public chains were excluded, along with about five repertoires with anomalous nucleotide sharing. This immuneACCESS table, as held by TCRdb, lists in-frame sequences with V and J called but not all clones. Of the missing ones, under half trace to an unresolved V gene in checked studies; the others have no known cause. V and J calls plus clone size are reproduced from that table; the DNA served to infer D and trimming. The sample yields fewer than 250,000 clones; 60% to 80% were counted once. The ten largest clones represent around 1.9% of the sample.

Its CDR3 holds 14 amino acids, cysteine through phenylalanine. The sequence is cut down to CDR3 DNA, 42 bases in frame from base 1. Trimming takes 11 bases off V and 0 bases off J; junction bases not matched to a gene: 6. Taken from the germline V gene, the CDR1 and CDR2 loops are ENHRY and SYGVKD. The cohort comprised around 700 healthy bone marrow donors. At the time of sampling, all cohort members were nominally healthy, though unrecorded immune exposures were likely present. The donor tested CMV seronegative, placing the donor among the 300 to 450 seronegative members of the cohort. A peripheral blood sample was provided by each donor, and peripheral blood mononuclear cells were used for TCR beta sequencing. Genomic DNA extraction from the blood cell samples was performed with the Qiagen DNeasy Blood Extraction Kit.

The chain is assembled from TRBV10-3 and TRBJ1-3; TRBD1 agrees with 8 junctional bases. The clonotype comes from a male donor in good health and CMV-seronegative. Sample: PBMCs. The CDR3 region reads CAATGGFSGNTIYF. The DNA reads TGTGCCGCTACAGGGGGTTTCTCTGGAAACACCATATATTTT.